This is a list of T cell receptor beta chains from one sample in a study of T cell responses to AZD1222 COVID-19 vaccine. This table comes from immunoSEQ multiplex PCR, and its TCRdb copy is limited to in-frame clones, with some not included. Found here are about 98,000 clones, about 85% of them singletons; the top ten hold about 5%. Here the sequenced sample was peripheral blood, taken on day 0 of AZD1222 vaccination. The receptors here all came from an adult in good health. Each CDR3 is given with its conserved first and last residue. The D gene is left open where the match is weak. Clone size is stated in some rows and not others, as once, few, many or a class when expanded.

d_gene	abundance	v_gene	j_gene	CDR3aa	CDR3nt
NA	NA	TRBV30	TRBJ1-1	CAWSVGPEAFF	TGTGCCTGGAGTGTTGGGCCTGAAGCTTTCTTT
NA	NA	TRBV7-3	TRBJ1-5	CASSLTLMGCRPNQPQHF	TGTGCCAGCAGCTTAACGTTAATGGGTTGCAGGCCCAATCAGCCCCAGCATTTT
NA	NA	TRBV11-2	TRBJ2-1	CASSLGGIEQFF	TGTGCCAGCAGCTTAGGGGGGATTGAGCAGTTCTTC
NA	NA	TRBV18	TRBJ2-7	CASSPAAYEQYF	TGTGCCAGCTCACCAGCGGCTTACGAGCAGTACTTC
NA	NA	TRBV20-1	TRBJ1-4	CSASIAAGGEKLFF	TGCAGTGCTAGTATAGCGGCGGGTGGTGAAAAACTGTTTTTT
NA	NA	TRBV7-2	TRBJ1-1	CASSLDWGAAFF	TGTGCCAGCAGCTTAGACTGGGGGGCAGCTTTCTTT
NA	NA	TRBV5-8	TRBJ2-3	CASRTASTDTQYF	TGTGCCAGCAGGACAGCAAGCACAGATACGCAGTATTTT
NA	NA	TRBV30	TRBJ2-5	CAWSRREKETQYF	TGTGCCTGGAGTAGGCGGGAAAAAGAGACCCAGTACTTC
NA	NA	TRBV24-1	TRBJ1-2	CATSDSTQGTGSDGYTF	TGTGCCACCAGTGATAGTACCCAGGGCACAGGGAGTGACGGCTACACCTTC
NA	NA	TRBV19	TRBJ2-1	CASRRGREVSEQFF	TGTGCCAGTCGGAGGGGGCGGGAAGTAAGTGAGCAGTTCTTC
TRBD1	NA	TRBV4-2	TRBJ2-2	CASSPGGQARELFF	TGTGCCAGCAGCCCAGGGGGACAGGCCAGAGAGCTGTTTTTT
NA	NA	TRBV5-1	TRBJ2-7	CASSLAGTAYEQYF	TGCGCCAGCAGCTTGGCTGGGACGGCCTACGAGCAGTACTTC
NA	NA	TRBV6-5	TRBJ1-1	CASSWGLNTEAFF	TGTGCCAGCAGTTGGGGGCTGAACACTGAAGCTTTCTTT
NA	NA	TRBV3-1/TRBV3-2	TRBJ1-2	CASSQNPGTGYGYTF	TGTGCCAGCAGCCAAAACCCAGGGACCGGCTATGGCTACACCTTC
NA	NA	TRBV2	TRBJ2-6	CASGTGVPGANVLTF	TGTGCCAGCGGAACGGGAGTCCCTGGGGCCAACGTCCTGACTTTC
NA	NA	TRBV30	TRBJ1-1	CAWGLWGVNTEAFF	TGTGCCTGGGGCCTATGGGGAGTAAACACTGAAGCTTTCTTT
NA	NA	TRBV5-4	TRBJ1-2	CASSLVQELYGYTF	TGTGCCAGCAGCTTGGTTCAGGAACTCTATGGCTACACCTTC
TRBD1	NA	TRBV9	TRBJ1-4	CASSVGTGAEKLFF	TGTGCCAGCAGCGTAGGGACAGGGGCAGAAAAACTGTTTTTT
NA	NA	TRBV15	TRBJ2-7	CATSRDLSAAYEQYF	TGTGCCACCAGCAGAGATCTCTCAGCCGCCTACGAGCAGTACTTC
TRBD1	NA	TRBV7-3	TRBJ2-2	CASRGQGNTGELFF	TGTGCCAGCCGTGGACAGGGAAACACCGGGGAGCTGTTTTTT
NA	NA	TRBV5-4	TRBJ1-1	CASSLALGDTEAFF	TGTGCCAGCAGCTTAGCCTTAGGGGACACTGAAGCTTTCTTT
NA	NA	TRBV19	TRBJ2-3	CASSISTRGTDTQYF	TGTGCCAGTAGTATATCTACTCGTGGCACAGATACGCAGTATTTT
TRBD1	NA	TRBV27	TRBJ1-5	CASREKTGVDQPQHF	TGTGCCAGCAGAGAAAAGACAGGGGTTGATCAGCCCCAGCATTTT
TRBD1	NA	TRBV9	TRBJ2-3	CASSVRGAGTGNTDTQYF	TGTGCCAGCAGCGTAAGGGGAGCCGGGACAGGGAACACAGATACGCAGTATTTT
NA	few	TRBV11-2	TRBJ2-5	CASSAGPQVDF	TGTGCCAGCAGCGCCGGGCCCCAGGTCGACTTC
NA	NA	TRBV2	TRBJ1-3	CASSEQGNTIYF	TGTGCCAGCAGTGAACAGGGAAACACCATATATTTT
TRBD2	NA	TRBV7-7	TRBJ2-2	CASSRAGLAANTGELFF	TGTGCTAGCAGCCGCGCCGGACTAGCGGCTAACACCGGGGAGCTGTTTTTT
TRBD1	NA	TRBV9	TRBJ1-1	CASSGSRDRFLMNTEAFF	TGTGCCAGCAGCGGATCCCGGGACAGGTTTTTAATGAACACTGAAGCTTTCTTT
TRBD1	once	TRBV19	TRBJ1-1	CASSSTGGNTEAFF	TGTGCCAGTAGTTCCACAGGGGGGAACACTGAAGCTTTCTTT
TRBD1	NA	TRBV6-5	TRBJ1-5	CASRPTGDQPQHF	TGTGCCAGCAGACCGACAGGGGATCAGCCCCAGCATTTT
TRBD2	NA	TRBV15	TRBJ2-7	CATSAGRGASYEQYF	TGTGCCACCAGCGCGGGGCGGGGGGCCTCCTACGAGCAGTACTTC
TRBD2	once	TRBV28	TRBJ2-7	CASGTSGGAGEEQYF	TGTGCCAGCGGAACTAGCGGGGGGGCCGGCGAGGAGCAGTACTTC
TRBD1	NA	TRBV28	TRBJ1-1	CASRGQGWAFF	TGTGCCAGCAGAGGACAGGGATGGGCTTTCTTT
NA	NA	TRBV18	TRBJ2-5	CASSPGVPRKETQYF	TGTGCCAGCTCCCCAGGGGTCCCCAGGAAAGAGACCCAGTACTTC
NA	NA	TRBV5-1	TRBJ1-6	CASSLEQSASPLHF	TGCGCCAGCAGCTTGGAACAATCGGCATCACCCCTCCACTTT
TRBD1	NA	TRBV30	TRBJ1-2	CAWAGQGHGYTF	TGTGCCTGGGCGGGACAGGGGCATGGCTACACCTTC
NA	once	TRBV27	TRBJ1-1	CASSLHRVTPEAFF	TGTGCCAGCAGTTTACACAGGGTAACCCCTGAAGCTTTCTTT
NA	NA	TRBV28	TRBJ1-6	CASRTGPRNSPLHF	TGTGCCAGCAGGACAGGACCCCGTAATTCACCCCTCCACTTT
NA	NA	TRBV15	TRBJ1-1	CATRQGRNTEAFF	TGTGCCACCAGGCAGGGGCGGAACACTGAAGCTTTCTTT
NA	NA	TRBV29-1	TRBJ2-1	CSCRVEPYNEQFF	TGCAGCTGTCGGGTAGAGCCCTACAATGAGCAGTTCTTC
NA	NA	TRBV30	TRBJ1-1	CAWSVFEGVTRNTEAFF	TGTGCCTGGAGTGTATTCGAGGGGGTGACGCGAAACACTGAAGCTTTCTTT
NA	few	TRBV7-9	TRBJ2-7	CASSLGGDGGPDEQYF	TGTGCCAGCAGCTTAGGGGGGGACGGGGGGCCCGACGAGCAGTACTTC
NA	NA	TRBV19	TRBJ2-6	CASSFFAPGANVLTF	TGTGCCAGTAGTTTTTTCGCCCCTGGGGCCAACGTCCTGACTTTC
TRBD1	NA	TRBV5-5	TRBJ1-4	CASSLGTGRRLFF	TGTGCCAGCAGCCTCGGGACAGGGAGGAGACTGTTTTTT
TRBD1	NA	TRBV30	TRBJ1-6	CAWTGQLNSPLHF	TGTGCCTGGACGGGACAGCTGAATTCACCCCTCCACTTT
TRBD1	NA	TRBV7-3	TRBJ2-1	CASSLDRGLKRGSYNEQFF	TGTGCCAGCAGCTTAGACAGGGGGCTCAAGCGCGGCTCCTACAATGAGCAGTTCTTC
TRBD1	NA	TRBV24-1	TRBJ1-5	CATSDPGQGGNQPQHF	TGTGCCACCAGTGACCCGGGACAGGGGGGGAATCAGCCCCAGCATTTT
TRBD1	NA	TRBV6-6	TRBJ2-7	CASSYSRGSYEQYF	TGTGCCAGCAGTTACTCCAGGGGGTCCTACGAGCAGTACTTC
TRBD1	NA	TRBV6-5	TRBJ1-2	CASSRQGADYGYTF	TGTGCCAGCAGCCGACAGGGGGCGGACTATGGCTACACCTTC
NA	NA	TRBV5-4	TRBJ1-6	CASSSRDTGSPLHF	TGTGCCAGCAGCTCCCGGGACACCGGTTCACCCCTCCACTTT
NA	NA	TRBV30	TRBJ1-3	CAWGGSSGNTIYF	TGTGCCTGGGGGGGTAGCTCTGGAAACACCATATATTTT
TRBD2	NA	TRBV9	TRBJ2-5	CASSPRGSPSGGGQETQYF	TGTGCCAGCAGCCCTCGAGGCTCCCCTAGCGGGGGGGGCCAGGAGACCCAGTACTTC
NA	NA	TRBV7-6	TRBJ2-5	CASSLAEGRGGETQYF	TGTGCCAGCAGCTTAGCGGAGGGCAGGGGAGGAGAGACCCAGTACTTC
NA	few	TRBV6-5	TRBJ1-3	CASSQQEGNTIYF	TGTGCCAGCAGTCAACAGGAAGGAAACACCATATATTTT